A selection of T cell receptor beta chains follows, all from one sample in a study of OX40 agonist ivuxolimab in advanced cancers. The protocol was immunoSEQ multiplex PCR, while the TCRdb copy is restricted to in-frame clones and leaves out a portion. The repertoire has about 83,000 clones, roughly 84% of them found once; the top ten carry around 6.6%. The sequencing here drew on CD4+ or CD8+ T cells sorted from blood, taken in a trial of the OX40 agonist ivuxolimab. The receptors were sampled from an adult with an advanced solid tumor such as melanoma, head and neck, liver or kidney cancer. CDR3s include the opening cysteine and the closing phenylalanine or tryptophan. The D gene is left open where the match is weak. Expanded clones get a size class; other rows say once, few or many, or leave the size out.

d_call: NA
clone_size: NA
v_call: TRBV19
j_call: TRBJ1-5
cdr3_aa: CASSILIRVRGGNQPQHF
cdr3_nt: TGTGCCAGTAGTATCCTTATCAGGGTCAGAGGTGGCAATCAGCCCCAGCATTTT

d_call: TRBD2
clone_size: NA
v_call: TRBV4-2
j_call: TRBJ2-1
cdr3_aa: CASSGTGLAAFKSSYNEQFF
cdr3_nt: TGTGCCAGCAGTGGGACGGGACTAGCGGCCTTTAAGAGCTCCTACAATGAGCAGTTCTTC

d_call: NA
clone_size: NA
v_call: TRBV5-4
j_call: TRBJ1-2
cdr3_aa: CASSWGSGYTF
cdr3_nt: TGTGCCAGCAGCTGGGGGAGCGGCTACACCTTC

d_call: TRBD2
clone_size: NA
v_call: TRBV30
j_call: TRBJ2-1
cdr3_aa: CAWSTTGTSGDNEQFF
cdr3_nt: TGTGCCTGGAGTACCACCGGGACTAGCGGTGACAATGAGCAGTTCTTC

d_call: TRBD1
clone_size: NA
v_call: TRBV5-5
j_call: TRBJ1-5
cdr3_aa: CASSLTQGDQPQHF
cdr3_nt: TGTGCCAGCAGCTTGACACAGGGGGATCAGCCCCAGCATTTT

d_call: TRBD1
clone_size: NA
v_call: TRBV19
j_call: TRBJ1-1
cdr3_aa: CASSIGTGGNTEAFF
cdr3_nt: TGTGCCAGTAGTATAGGGACAGGGGGTAACACTGAAGCTTTCTTT

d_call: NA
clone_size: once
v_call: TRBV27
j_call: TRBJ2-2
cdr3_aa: CASSILTPANTGELFF
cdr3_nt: TGTGCCAGCAGTATACTGACACCCGCGAACACCGGGGAGCTGTTTTTT

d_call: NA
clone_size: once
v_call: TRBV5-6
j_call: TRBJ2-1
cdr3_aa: CASSLRRGNEQFF
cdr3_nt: TGTGCCAGCAGCTTACGGAGGGGCAATGAGCAGTTCTTC

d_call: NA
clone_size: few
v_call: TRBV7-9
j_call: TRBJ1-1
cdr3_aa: CASSMTGNTEAFF
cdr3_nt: TGTGCCAGCAGTATGACAGGGAACACTGAAGCTTTCTTT

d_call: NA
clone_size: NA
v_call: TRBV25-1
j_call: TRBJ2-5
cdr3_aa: CATRRDSRGTQYF
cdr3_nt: TGTGCCACCCGTCGGGACTCCCGGGGGACCCAGTACTTC

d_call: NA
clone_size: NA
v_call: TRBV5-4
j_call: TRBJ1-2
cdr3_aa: CASSKGTPGNNYGYTF
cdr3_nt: TGTGCCAGCAGCAAGGGGACACCTGGTAATAACTATGGCTACACCTTC

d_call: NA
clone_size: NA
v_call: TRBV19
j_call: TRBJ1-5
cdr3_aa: CASSSGIRQPQHF
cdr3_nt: TGTGCCAGTAGTTCAGGGATCCGACAGCCCCAGCATTTT

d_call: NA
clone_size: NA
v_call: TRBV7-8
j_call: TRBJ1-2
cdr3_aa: CASSLILGGAGYGYTF
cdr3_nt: TGTGCCAGCAGCTTAATTTTGGGCGGCGCCGGTTATGGCTACACCTTC

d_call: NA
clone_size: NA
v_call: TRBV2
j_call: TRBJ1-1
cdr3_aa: CASSGWSGQRVEAFF
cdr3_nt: TGTGCCAGCAGTGGTTGGTCGGGGCAGAGGGTGGAAGCTTTCTTT

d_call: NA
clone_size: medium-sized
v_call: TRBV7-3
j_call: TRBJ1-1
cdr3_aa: CASRQGLNTEAFF
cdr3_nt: TGTGCCAGCAGACAGGGATTGAACACTGAAGCTTTCTTT

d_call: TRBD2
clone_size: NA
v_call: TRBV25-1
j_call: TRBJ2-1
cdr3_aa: CASSEPGLAINEQFF
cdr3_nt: TGTGCCAGCAGTGAGCCGGGACTAGCAATTAATGAGCAGTTCTTC

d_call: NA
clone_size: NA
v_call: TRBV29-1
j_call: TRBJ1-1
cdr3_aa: CSAGGMNTEAFF
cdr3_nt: TGCAGCGCCGGGGGTATGAACACTGAAGCTTTCTTT

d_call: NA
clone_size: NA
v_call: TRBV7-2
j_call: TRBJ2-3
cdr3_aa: CASSLVLAQDGTQYF
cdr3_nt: TGTGCCAGCAGCTTAGTTCTAGCCCAGGACGGGACGCAGTATTTT

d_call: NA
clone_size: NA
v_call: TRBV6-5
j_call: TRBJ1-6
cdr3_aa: CASRSRGNSPLHF
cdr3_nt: TGTGCCAGCAGGTCGCGGGGTAATTCACCCCTCCACTTT

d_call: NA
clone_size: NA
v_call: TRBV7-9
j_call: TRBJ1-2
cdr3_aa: CASTRAGSDNYGYTF
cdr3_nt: TGTGCCAGCACCAGGGCCGGATCCGATAACTATGGCTACACCTTC

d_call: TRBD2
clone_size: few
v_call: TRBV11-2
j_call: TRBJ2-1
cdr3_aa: CASSLSGGNEQFF
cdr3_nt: TGTGCCAGCAGCTTAAGCGGGGGCAATGAGCAGTTCTTC

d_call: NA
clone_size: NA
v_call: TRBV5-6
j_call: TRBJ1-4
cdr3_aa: CASSFYFSNPGHPNEKLFF
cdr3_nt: TGTGCCAGCAGCTTTTATTTTTCCAACCCGGGACACCCTAATGAAAAACTGTTTTTT

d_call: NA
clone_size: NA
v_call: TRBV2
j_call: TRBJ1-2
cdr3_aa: CASNGDRNYGYTF
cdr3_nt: TGTGCCAGTAACGGGGACCGTAACTATGGCTACACCTTC

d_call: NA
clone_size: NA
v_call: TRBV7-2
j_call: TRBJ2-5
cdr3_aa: CASSSTGIEKTQYF
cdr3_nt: TGTGCCAGCAGCTCAACAGGGATTGAAAAGACCCAGTACTTC

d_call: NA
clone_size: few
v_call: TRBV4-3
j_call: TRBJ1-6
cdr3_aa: CASSQDPNTVVWPLHF
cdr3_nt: TGCGCCAGCAGCCAAGATCCTAACACGGTGGTTTGGCCCCTCCACTTT

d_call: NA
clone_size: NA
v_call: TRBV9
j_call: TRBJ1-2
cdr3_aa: CASSAGGGYTF
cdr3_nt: TGTGCCAGCAGCGCCGGGGGAGGCTACACCTTC

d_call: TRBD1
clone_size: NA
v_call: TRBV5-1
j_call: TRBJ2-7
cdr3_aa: CASSLRSGGTAYEQYF
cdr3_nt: TGCGCCAGCAGCTTGCGGTCAGGGGGCACAGCGTACGAGCAGTACTTC

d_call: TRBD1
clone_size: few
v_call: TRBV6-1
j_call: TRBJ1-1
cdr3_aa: CASRLGQGWTEAFF
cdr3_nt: TGTGCCAGCAGGCTCGGACAGGGGTGGACTGAAGCTTTCTTT

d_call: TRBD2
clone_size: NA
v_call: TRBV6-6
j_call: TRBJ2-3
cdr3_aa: CASSYPGGSTDTQYF
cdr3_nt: TGTGCCAGCAGTTACCCGGGGGGGAGCACAGATACGCAGTATTTT

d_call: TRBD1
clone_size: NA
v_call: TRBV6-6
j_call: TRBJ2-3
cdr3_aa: CASQGQGADTQYF
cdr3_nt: TGTGCCAGTCAAGGACAGGGAGCAGATACGCAGTATTTT

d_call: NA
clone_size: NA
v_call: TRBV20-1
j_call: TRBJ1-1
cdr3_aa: CSARDSYEAFF
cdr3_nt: TGCAGTGCTCGAGACAGCTATGAAGCTTTCTTT

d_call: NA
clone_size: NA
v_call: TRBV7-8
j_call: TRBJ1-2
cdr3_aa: CASSLDRTNYGYTF
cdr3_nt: TGTGCCAGCAGCCTTGACAGGACTAACTATGGCTACACCTTC

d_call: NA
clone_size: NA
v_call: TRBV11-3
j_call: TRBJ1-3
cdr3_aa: CASSTRGSATGNTIYF
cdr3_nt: TGTGCCAGCAGCACCCGTGGTTCGGCGACTGGAAACACCATATATTTT

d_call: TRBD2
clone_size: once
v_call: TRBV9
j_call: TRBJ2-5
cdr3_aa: CASSVELAGGPGLVTQYF
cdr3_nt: TGTGCCAGCAGCGTAGAACTAGCGGGAGGGCCGGGATTGGTGACCCAGTACTTC

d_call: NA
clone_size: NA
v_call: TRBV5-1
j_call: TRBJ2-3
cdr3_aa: CASSLRSPTDTQYF
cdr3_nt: TGCGCCAGCAGCTTGCGGTCCCCCACAGATACGCAGTATTTT

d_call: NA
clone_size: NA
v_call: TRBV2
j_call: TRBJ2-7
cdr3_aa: CASTRGAGSYEQYF
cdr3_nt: TGTGCCAGCACCCGGGGGGCGGGGTCCTACGAGCAGTACTTC

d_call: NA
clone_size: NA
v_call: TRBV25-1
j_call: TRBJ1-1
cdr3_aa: CASSGQANTEAFF
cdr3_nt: TGTGCCAGCAGTGGACAGGCAAACACTGAAGCTTTCTTT

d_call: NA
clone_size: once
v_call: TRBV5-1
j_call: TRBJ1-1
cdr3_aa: CASSPRRVENTEAFF
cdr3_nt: TGCGCCAGCAGCCCTCGTAGGGTAGAGAACACTGAAGCTTTCTTT

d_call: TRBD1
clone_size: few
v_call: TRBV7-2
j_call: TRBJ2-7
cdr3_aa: CASSRGGLSGKMEQYF
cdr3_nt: TGTGCCAGCAGCAGAGGGGGCCTAAGCGGAAAAATGGAGCAGTACTTC

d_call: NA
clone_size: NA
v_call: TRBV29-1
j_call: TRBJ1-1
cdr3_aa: CSAPTATNTEAFF
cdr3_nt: TGCAGCGCCCCGACCGCGACGAACACTGAAGCTTTCTTT

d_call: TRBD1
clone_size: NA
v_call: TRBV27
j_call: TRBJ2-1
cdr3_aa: CASRGQGSYNEQFF
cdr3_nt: TGTGCCAGCAGAGGACAGGGGTCCTACAATGAGCAGTTCTTC

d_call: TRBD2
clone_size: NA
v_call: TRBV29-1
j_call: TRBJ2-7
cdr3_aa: CSVDGGLAGTHGAYEQYF
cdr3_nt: TGCAGCGTTGATGGGGGACTAGCGGGTACCCACGGGGCCTACGAGCAGTACTTC